The 31 T cell receptor beta chains listed next were all sequenced from one sample in a study of CXCR3-negative and CXCR3-positive naive CD8 T cells. Study-wide findings and caveats: Naive cells that were CXCR3-positive had more hydrophobic TRB CDR3s (compared with CXCR3-negative naive cells).

These receptors lack a known antigen. Each TRB cDNA library was prepared by 5' RACE (with UMI labels). TCRdb reanalyzed the 5' RACE reads, giving one entry per CDR3 protein sequence and no DNA. Its table lists roughly 100,000 distinct CDR3 sequences. Sequencing was carried out using naive CXCR3+ CD8+ T cells from blood. Subset denoted: CD45RO-CCR7+CD27+CD95- naive CD8+ T cells expressing CXCR3 (TNR3+). The receptors derive from a human donor in good health. Some clones in this sample may be carry-over from other donors' samples.

J is TRBJ1-1 and V is TRBV7-9. The CDR3 sequence is 16 residues long. CDR1 and CDR2 from the germline V gene are SEHNR and FQNEAQ (reference sequence). The CDR3 loop reads CASSPLPGELNTEAFF.

The chain links TRBV5-1 to TRBJ2-1; the D gene TCRdb calls, TRBD1, cannot be checked with no DNA. The germline V gene encodes CDR1 SGHRS and CDR2 YFSETQ. The length of the CDR3 is 12 residues. The CDR3 region is CASSLEGDEQFF.

The CDR3 loop is CASSGGRFNYSYTF. This chain uses TRBV2 with TRBJ1-2; TCRdb outputs TRBD1, but without DNA this stays unchecked. Germline V lookup: CDR1 SNHLY, CDR2 FYNNEI. The CDR3 consists of 14 residues.

The genes are TRBV27 and TRBJ2-1. Per germline, CDR1 MNHEY and CDR2 SMNVEV (reference sequence). There are 16 residues in the CDR3. CDR3: CASSLYYPSSDNEQFF.

The rearrangement uses TRBV29-1 and TRBJ1-2. Germline V lookup: CDR1 SQVTM, CDR2 ANQGSEA. The CDR3 contains 12 residues. CDR3 residues: CSVPLTYYGYTF. The complete variable domain, with remaining parts taken from reference TRBV29-1 and TRBJ1-2, reads SAVISQKPSRDICQRGTSLTIQCQVDSQVTMMFWYRQQPGQSLTLIATANQGSEATYESGFVIDKFPISRPNLTFSTLTVSNMSPEDSSIYLCSVPLTYYGYTFGSGTRLTVV.

This chain uses TRBV6-1 with TRBJ2-7; TCRdb proposes TRBD1, but this gene call is untestable without DNA. The CDR3 is 15 residues long. The germline CDR1 and CDR2 sequences are MNHNS and SASEGT. The CDR3 region is CASSEGPQGMYEQYF.

The chain combines TRBV4-3 with TRBJ2-2. The germline gives CDR1 LGHNA, CDR2 YSLEER. The length of the CDR3 is 15 residues. CDR3 amino acids: CASSQDTANTGELFF.

The J gene is TRBJ2-1, the V gene TRBV5-1; there is no DNA to check the TCRdb D call of TRBD1. Germline assignment: CDR1 SGHRS and CDR2 YFSETQ. CDR3 length: 16 residues. This CDR3 reads CASSLRGVSSYNEQFF.

This chain links TRBV7-9 with TRBJ1-1. The CDR3 loop spans 13 amino acids. Germline V gene lookup returns CDR1 SEHNR and CDR2 FQNEAQ (reference sequence). This chain's CDR3 is CASSPTLSDGAFF.

V is TRBV4-1 and J is TRBJ2-7; TCRdb designates TRBD1, a call that cannot be tested without DNA. CDR1 MGHRA and CDR2 YSYEKL come from the germline V gene. The CDR3 has 18 residues. The CDR3 loop reads CASSQDMVAGGLSYEQYF.

This chain connects TRBV7-8 to TRBJ2-5. CDR1 and CDR2 (germline): SGHVS, FQNEAQ. The CDR3 length is 12 residues. This CDR3 reads CASSRLQETQYF.

The chain is built from TRBV20-1 and TRBJ2-2; with no DNA, the TCRdb D assignment of TRBD1 cannot be verified. The CDR3 totals 13 residues. CDR1 and CDR2 (germline): DFQATT, SNEGSKA (reference sequence). The CDR3 is CSAAPPNTGELFF.

The chain recombines TRBV20-1 with TRBJ1-1. Germline values: CDR1 DFQATT, CDR2 SNEGSKA (reference sequence). CDR3 length equals 13 residues. The chain's CDR3 is CSAHGAVNTEAFF.

The V call is TRBV6-1, the J call TRBJ1-1. Germline lookup yields CDR1 MNHNS and CDR2 SASEGT. The CDR3 runs 12 residues. CDR3 protein: CASSEWMSEAFF.

V and J are TRBV6-6 and TRBJ1-2. This CDR3 region has 14 residues. CDR1 MNHNY and CDR2 SVGAGI come from the germline V gene (reference sequence). CDR3 sequence reads: CASSYSSGIFFYTF.

The chain couples TRBV30 to TRBJ1-2; TCRdb indicates TRBD1, and absent DNA this call remains unverified. Germline values: CDR1 GTSNPN, CDR2 SVGIG (reference sequence). The length of the CDR3 is 12 residues. CDR3 in amino acids: CAWVEVPAGYTF. Full variable domain (missing parts from reference TRBV30 and TRBJ1-2): SQTIHQWPATLVQPVGSPLSLECTVEGTSNPNLYWYRQAAGRGLQLLFYSVGIGQISSEVPQNLSASRPQDRQFILSSKKLLLSDSGFYLCAWVEVPAGYTFGSGTRLTVV.

The V call is TRBV10-2, the J call TRBJ1-1; the D call of TRBD1 rests on TCRdb alone, since no DNA is present to check it. This CDR3 contains 15 residues. The V gene's germline CDR1 is WSHSY and CDR2 SAAADI. CDR3 loop: CASSEPDDRGTEAFF.

The rearrangement joins TRBV7-6 to TRBJ2-3. Germline V gives CDR1 SGHVS, CDR2 FNYEAQ. This CDR3 is 14 amino acids long. This chain's CDR3 is CASSFGQARDTQYF.

V gene TRBV20-1 combines with J gene TRBJ2-3; the D call from TCRdb, TRBD2, cannot be confirmed without DNA. CDR1 and CDR2 (germline): DFQATT, SNEGSKA (reference sequence). The CDR3 totals 16 residues. The CDR3: CSARDRASGDSDTQYF.

The chain combines TRBV7-9 with TRBJ2-7; the TCRdb D gene call, TRBD1, has no DNA to confirm it. The length of the CDR3 is 13 residues. Germline assignment: CDR1 SEHNR and CDR2 FQNEAQ (reference sequence). CDR3 sequence reads: CASSLVTDYEQYF.

The chain recombines TRBV6-5 with TRBJ1-1. Per the germline V gene, CDR1 is MNHEY and CDR2 is SVGAGI. This CDR3 spans 14 amino acids. This CDR3 reads CASSYALEGTEAFF.

The CDR3 sequence: CASSYSVGLHEQYF. The rearrangement links TRBV6-2 or TRBV6-3 to TRBJ2-7. The germline gives CDR1 MNHEY, CDR2 SVGEGT. This CDR3 contains 14 residues.

The V and J genes are TRBV19 and TRBJ1-2; the D call of TRBD1 rests on TCRdb alone, since no DNA is present to check it. This CDR3 is 15 amino acids long. Germline assignment: CDR1 LNHDA and CDR2 SQIVND (reference sequence). CDR3 loop: CASRPLPGGEDGYTF.

This rearrangement joins TRBV23-1 to TRBJ2-2; TCRdb proposes TRBD1, but this gene call is untestable without DNA. TRBV23-1 is identified as an open reading frame with a role that is uncertain. The CDR3 sequence is 19 residues long. CDR3 region: CASSQPIRWGATFGGELFF.

The chain recombines TRBV18 with TRBJ2-1. This CDR3 region has 13 residues. Germline V lookup: CDR1 KGHSH, CDR2 LQKENI. The CDR3 protein is CASSPLGYNEQFF. Complete variable domain (other parts from reference TRBV18 and TRBJ2-1): NAGVMQNPRHLVRRRGQEARLRCSPMKGHSHVYWYRQLPEEGLKFMVYLQKENIIDESGMPKERFSAEFPKEGPSILRIQQVVRGDSAAYFCASSPLGYNEQFFGPGTRLTVL.

This chain uses TRBV4-2 with TRBJ1-4. Per the germline V gene, CDR1 is LGHNA and CDR2 is YNFKEQ. The CDR3 loop spans 14 amino acids. The CDR3 protein is CASSQERFNEKLFF.

The CDR3 spells CASSQLNREDRRYGYTF. The chain is built from TRBV3-1 and TRBJ1-2; absent DNA, TCRdb's TRBD1 call cannot be checked. The CDR3 has 17 amino acids. CDR1 and CDR2 from the germline V gene are LGHDT and YNNKEL (reference sequence).

The rearrangement joins TRBV7-9 to TRBJ2-4; as DNA is missing, the TRBD1 call by TCRdb cannot be tested. Germline CDR1 SEHNR, CDR2 FQNEAQ (reference sequence). This CDR3 contains 16 residues. CDR3 amino acids: CASSLFAGGAKNIQYF.

The chain is built from TRBV20-1 and TRBJ2-3; TCRdb designates TRBD1, a call that cannot be tested without DNA. Germline V CDR1 and CDR2: DFQATT, SNEGSKA (reference sequence). This CDR3 is 16 amino acids long. The CDR3 spells CSAFSWTGYSPDTQYF.

The genes are TRBV11-3 and TRBJ2-1. The CDR3 spans 15 residues. Per germline, CDR1 SGHNT and CDR2 YENEEA. The CDR3 reads CASSPSWDYYNEQFF.

The CDR3 here is CASSEGLAGDGYEQFF. The chain is built from TRBV9 and TRBJ2-1; TCRdb reports TRBD2, a call that lacks DNA to check it against. The CDR3 has 16 amino acids. CDR1 and CDR2 from the germline V gene are SGDLS and YYNGEE. The full variable domain, completed using reference TRBV9 and TRBJ2-1, is DSGVTQTPKHLITATGQRVTLRCSPRSGDLSVYWYQQSLDQGLQFLIQYYNGEERAKGNILERFSAQQFPDLHSELNLSSLELGDSALYFCASSEGLAGDGYEQFFGPGTRLTVL.